These 9 T cell receptor beta chains share one sample of origin, sequenced in a study of cytomegalovirus exposure and HLA in healthy donors. This PCR relied on a set of 60 Vbeta primers and 13 Jbeta primers. Only in-frame clones appear in the TCRdb table, and some are missing; sequencing was by immunoSEQ multiplex PCR. Of 99,000 or so clones detected, approximately 14% appear once; the ten largest clones hold around 0.83%. Sequenced material: PBMCs. The source of these receptors is a female donor in good health and CMV-seronegative.

This chain uses TRBV5-1 with TRBJ1-3, with D perhaps matching TRBD1 (6 bases). The germline gives CDR1 SGHRS, CDR2 YFSETQ. The V gene lost 7 bases and the J gene lost 4 bases, with 9 bases spanning the gap. This CDR3 comprises 12 residues. The CDR3 spells CASGDNGNTIYF. The CDR3 region has the DNA TGCGCCAGCGGGGACAACGGAAACACCATATATTTT.

The chain uses TRBV29-1 and TRBJ2-5, with 9 bases identical to TRBD1. With 8 bases clipped from V and 5 bases from J, the junction kept 12 bases outside the gene matches. CDR1 and CDR2 from the germline V gene are SQVTM and ANQGSEA. The CDR3 is 14 amino acids. CDR3: CSTGTGGAGETQYF. The CDR3 DNA reads as TGCAGCACTGGTACAGGGGGCGCGGGGGAGACCCAGTACTTC.

This clone was observed a handful of times. The chain has TRBV10-3 and TRBJ2-7; TRBD2 matches at 7 bases. Germline lookup yields CDR1 ENHRY and CDR2 SYGVKD. V lost 6 bases and J lost 2; bases outside the gene matches: 7. The CDR3 loop spans 14 amino acids. CDR3 nucleotide sequence: TGTGCCATCAGACCGGGACTAAATACCTACGAGCAGTACTTC. It codes for CAIRPGLNTYEQYF.

This clone has a handful of counts. The genes are TRBV4-1 and TRBJ1-1; D unclear. CDR3 size: 15 residues. Per germline, CDR1 MGHRA and CDR2 YSYEKL. Trimming pared 7 bases from V and 0 bases from J, leaving 15 bases between. The CDR3 DNA reads as TGCGCCAGCAAGCCTCAGGAGGGATTGAACACTGAAGCTTTCTTT. This sequence encodes CASKPQEGLNTEAFF.

This clone has just a few counts. The chain couples TRBV15 to TRBJ2-3, with D possibly being TRBD2 (5 bases). In germline, CDR1 is LNHNV, CDR2 YYDKDF (reference sequence). Trimming removed 3 bases from V and 3 bases from J, with 16 bases in between. This CDR3 spans 16 amino acids. CDR3 protein: CATSSLSRGSTDTQYF. The CDR3 region has the DNA TGTGCCACCAGCAGCCTATCCCGGGGATCGACAGATACGCAGTATTTT.

V and J are TRBV29-1 and TRBJ1-2; TRBD1 agrees at 9 bases. The V and J ends lost 0 bases and 5 bases, in that order; junction bases with no gene match: 13. Germline CDR1 is SQVTM and CDR2 is ANQGSEA. CDR3 length equals 17 residues. The CDR3, as DNA: TGCAGCGTTGAAGAGAGGGTCGGGACAGGGAATTCTTATGGCTACACCTTC. Its protein is CSVEERVGTGNSYGYTF.

The genes are TRBV2 and TRBJ2-3, with 7 bases matching TRBD1. The CDR3 consists of 17 residues. Germline-derived CDR1 and CDR2 are SNHLY and FYNNEI. The V gene end was trimmed by 5 bases and the J gene end by 0 bases; junction bases not matched to a gene: 11. The CDR3 loop reads CASSPGTVSTSTDTQYF. The CDR3 DNA reads TGTGCCAGCAGTCCCGGGACAGTGAGCACTAGCACAGATACGCAGTATTTT.

This clone was counted a few times. The chain carries TRBV2 and TRBJ2-5; D gene ambiguous. From germline, CDR1 is SNHLY and CDR2 FYNNEI. The CDR3 covers 14 residues. The V and J ends lost 8 bases and 2 bases respectively, with 15 bases between them. DNA of the CDR3: TGTGCCAGCTTCACGGTGTTTGGTCAAGAGACCCAGTACTTC. It specifies CASFTVFGQETQYF.

The chain uses TRBV5-5 and TRBJ1-6; possible D gene TRBD1, 5 bases. CDR3 length: 19 amino acids. CDR1 and CDR2 from the germline V gene are SGHKS and YYEKEE (reference sequence). V lost 6 bases and J 10 bases, leaving 32 bases between the germline ends. CDR3 sequence: CASTSGGGSPPPNTSPLHF. The CDR3, as DNA: TGTGCCAGCACCTCAGGTGGGGGGTCCCCACCACCGAACACGTCACCCCTCCACTTT.